The next 24 T cell receptor beta chains were all read from a single sample in a study of regulatory T cells in long-lasting Graves disease. Time point here: newly diagnosed GD, antithyroid drugs for less than 3 months. RNA extracted from PBMCs served as the sequencing template. Through Arm-PCR of CDR3 regions and iRepertoire HTBI primers, TCR beta libraries were built. MiXCR, run by TCRdb on the multiplex PCR reads, gives a single entry per CDR3 protein. The sample shows about 220,000 distinct CDR3 sequences, around a fifth of them seen only once. The same specimen was also included in a second study, on T cells in Graves' hyperthyroidism and ophthalmopathy.

This specimen was peripheral blood mononuclear cells (PBMCs), taken at new diagnosis, from a patient treated with antithyroid drugs. The source of these receptors is a woman aged 25 to 45 with Graves disease.

Ten or more counts support this clonotype. This chain uses TRBV12-3 or TRBV12-4 with TRBJ2-1, with D tentatively TRBD1 (9 bases). Trimming removed 6 bases at V and 14 bases at J, with 20 bases between. The CDR3 is made up of 13 amino acids. The CDR3 sequence is CASRRDREAGEFF. As DNA, the CDR3 is TGTGCCAGCAGAAGGGACAGGGAAGCGGGAGAGTTCTTC.

This clonotype has at least ten counts. The chain has TRBV20-1 and TRBJ2-3, with a tentative D call TRBD2 (5 bases). Germline values: CDR1 DFQATT, CDR2 SNEGSKA (reference sequence). V lost 0 bases, J lost 1 base, and 11 bases lay in between. This CDR3 comprises 15 residues. CDR3 sequence: CSARDVVRGTDTQYF. DNA of the CDR3: TGCAGTGCTAGAGATGTCGTGAGGGGCACAGATACGCAGTATTTT.

This rearrangement joins TRBV10-2 to TRBJ1-4, with D maybe TRBD1 (5 bases). Germline-derived CDR1 and CDR2 are WSHSY and SAAADI. Trimming removed 3 bases from V and 7 bases from J, with 6 bases in between. CDR3 length: 12 amino acids. CDR3 sequence: CASSEQAEKLFF. The CDR3 DNA reads as TGCGCCAGCAGTGAACAGGCTGAAAAACTGTTTTTT.

At least ten counts were recorded for this clonotype. The chain joins TRBV4-1 to TRBJ1-1; D is perhaps TRBD1 (5 bases). V lost 0 bases and J lost 0, with 11 bases in between. This CDR3 has 16 residues. Germline V gene data show CDR1 as MGHRA and CDR2 as YSYEKL. The CDR3 sequence is CASSQDGGIMNTEAFF. In nucleotides, the CDR3 is TGCGCCAGCAGCCAAGATGGGGGTATCATGAACACTGAAGCTTTCTTT.

In its sample, this clonotype was seen many times. This chain joins TRBV30 and TRBJ1-6; 10 nucleotides align to TRBD1. Trimming took 3 bases from V and 10 from J; bases not matched to a gene: 9. CDR3 length: 15 residues. The germline CDR1 and CDR2 sequences are GTSNPN and SVGIG (reference sequence). The CDR3 sequence is CAWSRTGGTGSPLHF. In DNA form, the CDR3 reads TGTGCCTGGAGCCGGACAGGGGGGACAGGCTCACCCCTCCACTTT.

This clonotype was counted between two and nine times. The chain combines TRBV7-9 with TRBJ2-7, with 10 bases matching TRBD2. The CDR3 has 17 amino acids. Trimming removed 5 bases from V and 3 bases from J; junction bases left unmatched: 13. Germline CDR1 is SEHNR and CDR2 is FQNEAQ (reference sequence). This chain's CDR3 is CASSQGLAASLHYEQYF. In DNA, the CDR3 is TGTGCCAGCAGCCAAGGACTAGCGGCCTCCCTTCACTACGAGCAGTACTTC.

This clonotype was counted at least ten times. CDR3: CASSFGTGAFF. In DNA form, the CDR3 reads TGTGCCAGCAGTTTCGGGACAGGGGCTTTCTTT. This chain uses TRBV12-3 or TRBV12-4 with TRBJ1-1; TRBD1 agrees at 9 bases. The length of the CDR3 is 11 residues. The V and J ends lost 3 bases and 11 bases, in that order; junction bases with no gene match: 1.

This clonotype was seen ten or more times. The rearrangement uses TRBV28 and TRBJ2-7; D remains ambiguous. Looked up from germline, CDR1 is MDHEN and CDR2 is SYDVKM. V was clipped by 5 bases and J by 0 bases, with 5 bases between them. This CDR3 comprises 12 residues. CDR3 residues: CASSPVSYEQYF. In DNA form, the CDR3 reads TGTGCCAGCAGTCCCGTCTCCTACGAGCAGTACTTC.

This clonotype was seen repeatedly, ten times or more. A read error may produce the germline difference seen at one junction end. V gene TRBV15 combines with J gene TRBJ2-5, with D tentatively TRBD2 (5 bases). This CDR3 region has 16 residues. Germline loops: CDR1 LNHNV, CDR2 YYDKDF (reference sequence). CDR3 amino acids: CATSATGRAYQEAQYF. The CDR3 DNA reads TGTGCCACCAGCGCCACGGGAAGGGCTTACCAAGAGGCCCAGTACTTC.

The sample holds many counts of this clonotype. The rearrangement joins TRBV3-1 to TRBJ2-7, with 7 bases that match TRBD2. Germline V CDR1 and CDR2: LGHDT, YNNKEL (reference sequence). This CDR3 region has 15 residues. Losses at the gene ends were 1 base for V and 9 bases for J; bases not matched to a gene: 12. CDR3 DNA: TGTGCCAGCAGCCAAGGACGAGGGAGGGCCCTCGCGCAGTACTTC. Encoded protein: CASSQGRGRALAQYF.

This clonotype showed up many times. The chain couples TRBV28 to TRBJ2-1; TRBD1 might be the D (6 bases). V was shortened by 6 bases and J by 4 bases, with 13 bases between the two germline ends. The germline CDR1 and CDR2 sequences are MDHEN and SYDVKM. The CDR3 extends over 14 amino acids. As DNA, the CDR3 is TGTGCCAGCAGCCCGATCGGGACATACAATGAGCAGTTCTTC. As protein: CASSPIGTYNEQFF.

This clonotype was seen at least ten times. The rearrangement links TRBV28 to TRBJ1-5, with TRBD1 identical over 9 bases. Germline values: CDR1 MDHEN, CDR2 SYDVKM. CDR3 length: 14 amino acids. J gave up 4 bases and V 6 bases, and 4 bases lay outside the gene matches. CDR3 bases: TGTGCCAGCAGACCGGACAGGGGAAATCAGCCCCAGCATTTT. This gives the protein CASRPDRGNQPQHF.

In this sample, this clonotype turned up many times. This chain uses TRBV30 with TRBJ1-2, with 7 bases that match TRBD1. The trim removed 2 bases at V and 4 bases at J, leaving 1 base unmatched. Per germline, CDR1 GTSNPN and CDR2 SVGIG (reference sequence). This CDR3 has 12 amino acids. The CDR3, as DNA: TGTGCCTGGAGTAACAGGGGCTATGGCTACACCTTC. Protein product: CAWSNRGYGYTF.

This clonotype was observed a handful of times. This chain joins TRBV4-1 and TRBJ2-1, with D possibly being TRBD1 or TRBD2 (6 bases each). Looked up from germline, CDR1 is MGHRA and CDR2 is YSYEKL. V lost 4 bases and J 0 bases, leaving 13 bases between the germline ends. The CDR3 extends over 16 amino acids. This chain's CDR3 is CASSRLSGASYNEQFF. The CDR3 DNA reads as TGCGCCAGCAGCCGGCTTTCGGGGGCCTCCTACAATGAGCAGTTCTTC.

About this clonotype itself: The likely explanation is a read error, given a far larger clone one base away. The V call is TRBV11-2, the J call TRBJ2-7, with D unclear. Germline-derived CDR1 and CDR2 are SGHAT and FQNNGV. This CDR3 has 12 amino acids. CDR3 nucleotide sequence: TGTGCCAGCAGTTTAGACTCCGCCGACCAGTACTTC. It codes for CASSLDSADQYF. The whole variable domain, filled in from reference TRBV11-2 and TRBJ2-7, reads EAGVAQSPRYKIIEKRQSVAFWCNPISGHATLYWYQQILGQGPKLLIQFQNNGVVDDSQLPKDRFSAERLKGVDSTLKIQPAKLEDSAVYLCASSLDSADQYFGPGTRLTVT.

The V gene is TRBV20-1, the J gene TRBJ2-3; 7 bases line up with TRBD2. In germline, CDR1 is DFQATT, CDR2 SNEGSKA (reference sequence). Trimming removed 1 base from V and 2 bases from J; junction bases left unmatched: 9. The CDR3 has 16 residues. The CDR3 loop is CSARGREGSLTDTQYF. CDR3 nucleotide sequence: TGCAGTGCTAGAGGGAGGGAGGGGAGCCTCACAGATACGCAGTATTTT.

This clonotype was picked up many times. The CDR3 reads CASSVGPLYGYTF. The CDR3 DNA follows: TGTGCCAGCAGCGTAGGACCGCTCTATGGCTACACCTTC. This chain uses TRBV9 with TRBJ1-2; D not certain. CDR3 size: 13 residues. Germline V CDR1 and CDR2: SGDLS, YYNGEE. V was trimmed by 0 bases and J by 4 bases, leaving 7 bases between them.

This chain links TRBV10-3 with TRBJ1-1; 9 bases map to TRBD1. Germline V lookup: CDR1 ENHRY, CDR2 SYGVKD. The CDR3 is 14 amino acids. The V segment lost 5 bases and the J segment 4 bases; nucleotides outside the gene matches: 5. The CDR3 coding sequence is TGTGCCATCAGTCGGACAGGGGCGGGCACTGAAGCTTTCTTT. This gives the protein CAISRTGAGTEAFF.

This clonotype was observed a handful of times. This chain joins TRBV12-3 or TRBV12-4 and TRBJ2-5; D is possibly TRBD2 (6 bases). Trimming removed 2 bases from V and 6 bases from J, with 10 bases in between. The CDR3 loop spans 13 amino acids. CDR3 in DNA: TGTGCCAGCAGTTTACGGGGGAGGCAGACCCAGTACTTC. This sequence encodes CASSLRGRQTQYF.

This clonotype has a count of ten or more. V is TRBV29-1 and J is TRBJ1-1; D may be TRBD1 (6 bases). The germline V gene encodes CDR1 SQVTM and CDR2 ANQGSEA. This CDR3 has 11 residues. V dropped 2 bases and J dropped 12 bases, with 13 bases sitting between them. The CDR3 loop is CSVEKNRVTFF. In DNA, the CDR3 is TGCAGCGTTGAAAAAAACAGGGTGACTTTCTTT.

A word on this clonotype: This may come from a read error, since a much larger clone is one base off. Likely a read error: the CDR3 ends without its conserved phenylalanine or tryptophan. This chain joins TRBV5-4 and TRBJ1-2; tentatively, D is TRBD1 (6 bases). Germline loops: CDR1 SGHNT, CDR2 YYREEE (reference sequence). This CDR3 has 14 amino acids. CDR3 residues: CASSLGHGNSGYTL. The CDR3 coding sequence is TGTGCCAGCAGCCTGGGACACGGAAACTCTGGCTACACCCTC.

This clonotype was found many times. V is TRBV30 and J is TRBJ2-1, with a possible D match to TRBD1 (5 bases). The CDR3 length is 13 residues. Germline V gene data show CDR1 as GTSNPN and CDR2 as SVGIG (reference sequence). V was shortened by 2 bases and J by 3 bases, with 8 bases between the two germline ends. CDR3 loop: CAWSTTDYNEQFF. In nucleotides, the CDR3 is TGTGCCTGGAGTACGACAGACTACAATGAGCAGTTCTTC.

As for this clonotype: A far larger clone is just one base off, so this is likely a read error. The CDR3 DNA reads as TGTGCCAGCAGTGACCGCGGACAGGGGGATGGCTACACCTTC. Translating gives CASSDRGQGDGYTF. This chain uses TRBV27 with TRBJ1-2; 10 nucleotides line up with TRBD1. The CDR3 runs 14 residues. Per the germline V gene, CDR1 is MNHEY and CDR2 is SMNVEV (reference sequence). Trimming at V came to 5 bases and at J to 6 bases, leaving 6 bases not matched to a gene.

A few counts support this clonotype. The chain employs TRBV7-9 and TRBJ2-7; D not resolved. Per germline, CDR1 SEHNR and CDR2 FQNEAQ (reference sequence). V lost 1 base and J lost 5, with 9 bases in between. This CDR3 has 13 residues. CDR3 in DNA: TGTGCCAGCAGCTTAGTTCCCCGGGACGAGCAGTACTTC. Its translation: CASSLVPRDEQYF.